Sequencing of this TCR beta chain was carried out in a study of cytomegalovirus exposure and HLA in healthy donors. PCR involved 60 Vbeta and 13 Jbeta primers. Sequenced by immunoSEQ multiplex PCR; TCRdb stores in-frame clones only, minus some. The sample shows approximately 97,000 clones, roughly three quarters of them seen only once. Study outcomes and limitations: Roughly even sequencing depth across donors was the assumption behind the presence/absence analyses. In a later analysis, TCR beta V- and J-gene trimming was associated with a missense DCLRE1C variant. The classifier was said to identify cytomegalovirus status with high specificity and sensitivity.

The CDR3 contains 9 residues. Trimming pared 10 bases from V and 5 bases from J, leaving 7 bases between. Healthy bone marrow donors made up the donors. Notes on this clone: Its antigen is not known.

The sequenced material came from PBMCs. J is TRBJ2-7 and V is TRBV5-3; D is unresolved. TRBV5-3 is known as an ORF, though its function is uncertain. This TCR was recovered from a male donor in good health and CMV-seropositive. The CDR3 DNA follows: TGTGCCCCTAACCACGAGCAGTACTTC. Amino acid sequence: CAPNHEQYF.